This T cell receptor (beta chain) originates from a study of cytomegalovirus exposure and HLA in healthy donors. A few counts support this clone. Germline V gene sequence: CDR1 LNHDA, CDR2 SQIVND (reference sequence). The J segment lost 4 bases and the V segment lost 6 bases, leaving 8 bases of the junction unmatched. The CDR3 totals 15 residues. It was with 60 Vbeta and 13 Jbeta primers that the PCR ran. Original analysis: Unique TCR beta chains totaled about 78 million in a later count, with approximately 10 million of them shared. This table comes from immunoSEQ multiplex PCR, and its TCRdb copy is limited to in-frame clones, with some not included. That table is the source of V, J and clone size, and D and trimming were worked out from the DNA. Here the sample spans some 180,000 clones, around 80% being singletons.

Specimen: PBMCs. The TCR was taken from a girl aged 10 to 17 in good health and CMV-seropositive. J is TRBJ2-2 and V is TRBV19; 7 nucleotides match TRBD2. As DNA, the CDR3 is TGTGCCAGTAGGACATCGCGGGGGATCACCGGGGAGCTGTTTTTT. This encodes CASRTSRGITGELFF.